This T cell receptor (beta chain) was obtained from a study of cytomegalovirus exposure and HLA in healthy donors. Looking at the study overall: The roughly 670 first-cohort repertoires shared a platform with the 130 or so validation repertoires, as reported in a later analysis.

The germline CDR1 and CDR2 sequences are MGHDK and SYGVNS. The CDR3 consists of 13 residues. V dropped 5 bases and J dropped 3 bases, with 11 bases sitting between them. TCRdb's table, derived via immunoSEQ multiplex PCR, lists solely in-frame clones and lacks some. The repertoire consists of some 170,000 clones, with approximately 86% occurring once and the leading ten covering 2.7%. Of note for this clone: What it binds is not known.

Whole-study results and caveats: Many donors shared some public TCRs, even though most TCR sequences were rare. There were three CMV-associated chains whose specificity for CMV antigens was confirmed in vitro.

The J gene is TRBJ2-7, the V gene TRBV25-1; possible D gene TRBD2, 6 bases. The sequencing sample was made of PBMCs. The TCR comes from a young man in good health and CMV-seropositive. CDR3 sequence (DNA): TGTGCCAGCAGTAATCCGGGAGTCTACGAGCAGTACTTC. Protein: CASSNPGVYEQYF.